This T cell receptor beta chain was sequenced during a study of T-cell reconstitution after alpha-beta-depleted transplantation in children. The study, taken as a whole, reports: Reported findings indicate that, about two months after transplant, alpha-beta T cells came from several hundred expanded clones, which were derived from non-depleted graft cells.

There are many counts of this clonotype. No antigen is known for it. Researchers prepared the TCRbeta library using unique molecular identifiers, the study reports. TCRdb reanalysed the PCR reads using MiXCR and keeps one entry per CDR3 protein. This table has hundreds of thousands of distinct CDR3 sequences, about 8.2% appearing once. The sample in question was PBMCs, mostly from graft donor cells, obtained 360 days after TCRalphabeta/CD19-depleted stem cell transplant. The source is a male patient between 2 and 15 years old who had a stem cell transplant for acute myeloid leukemia, so the T cells may come from the graft donor.

This CDR3 reads CASSWGGEQYV. The CDR3 coding sequence is TGTGCCAGCAGCTGGGGGGGAGAGCAGTACGTC. The V and J genes are TRBV12-3 or TRBV12-4 and TRBJ2-7; 7 nucleotides align to TRBD2. V shed 6 bases and J 7 bases; nucleotides not matched to a gene: 3. This CDR3 has 11 residues.